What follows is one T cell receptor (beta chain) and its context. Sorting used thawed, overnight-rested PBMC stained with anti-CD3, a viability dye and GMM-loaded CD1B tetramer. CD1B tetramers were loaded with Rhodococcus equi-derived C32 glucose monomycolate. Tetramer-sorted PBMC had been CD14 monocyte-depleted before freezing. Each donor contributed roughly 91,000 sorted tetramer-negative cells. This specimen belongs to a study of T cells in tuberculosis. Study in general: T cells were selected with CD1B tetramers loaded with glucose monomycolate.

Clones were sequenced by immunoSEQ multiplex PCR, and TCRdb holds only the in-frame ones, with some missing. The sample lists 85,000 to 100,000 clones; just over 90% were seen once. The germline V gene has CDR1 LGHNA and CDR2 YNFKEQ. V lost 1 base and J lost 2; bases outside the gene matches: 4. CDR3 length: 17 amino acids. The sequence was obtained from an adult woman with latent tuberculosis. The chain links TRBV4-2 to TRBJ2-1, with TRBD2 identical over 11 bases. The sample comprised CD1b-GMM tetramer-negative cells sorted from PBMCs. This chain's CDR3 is CASSQGVAGGTYNEQFF. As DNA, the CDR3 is TGTGCCAGCAGCCAAGGCGTAGCGGGGGGGACCTACAATGAGCAGTTCTTC.